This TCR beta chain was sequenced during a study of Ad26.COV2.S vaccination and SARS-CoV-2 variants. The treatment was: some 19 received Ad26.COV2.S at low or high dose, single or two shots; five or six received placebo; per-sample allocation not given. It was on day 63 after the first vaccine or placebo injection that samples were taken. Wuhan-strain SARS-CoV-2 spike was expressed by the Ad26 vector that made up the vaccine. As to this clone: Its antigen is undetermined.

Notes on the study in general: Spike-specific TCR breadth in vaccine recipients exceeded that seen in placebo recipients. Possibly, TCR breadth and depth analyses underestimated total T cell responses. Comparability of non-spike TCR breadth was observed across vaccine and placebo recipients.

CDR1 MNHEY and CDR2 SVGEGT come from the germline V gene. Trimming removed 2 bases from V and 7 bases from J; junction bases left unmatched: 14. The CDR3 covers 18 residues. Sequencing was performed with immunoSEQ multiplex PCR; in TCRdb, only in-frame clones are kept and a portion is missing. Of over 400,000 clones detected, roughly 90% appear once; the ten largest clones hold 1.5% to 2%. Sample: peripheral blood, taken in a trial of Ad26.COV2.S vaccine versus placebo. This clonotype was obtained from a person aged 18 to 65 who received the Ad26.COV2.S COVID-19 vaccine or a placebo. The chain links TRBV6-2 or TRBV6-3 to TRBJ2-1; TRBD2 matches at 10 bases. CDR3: CASSYKRLAGFLTNEQFF. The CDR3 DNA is TGTGCCAGCAGTTACAAGAGACTAGCGGGTTTTTTGACGAATGAGCAGTTCTTC.